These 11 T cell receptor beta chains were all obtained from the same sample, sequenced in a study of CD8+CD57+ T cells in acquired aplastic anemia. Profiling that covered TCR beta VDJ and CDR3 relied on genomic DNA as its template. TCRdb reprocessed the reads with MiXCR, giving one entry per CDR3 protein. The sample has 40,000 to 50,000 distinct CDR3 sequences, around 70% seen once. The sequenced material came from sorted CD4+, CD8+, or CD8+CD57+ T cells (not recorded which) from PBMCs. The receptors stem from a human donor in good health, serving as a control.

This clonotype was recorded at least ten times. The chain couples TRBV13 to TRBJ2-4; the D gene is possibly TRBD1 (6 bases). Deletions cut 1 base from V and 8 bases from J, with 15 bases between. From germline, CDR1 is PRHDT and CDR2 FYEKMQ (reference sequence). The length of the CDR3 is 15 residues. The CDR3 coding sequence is TGTGCCAGCAGCTTAGCCAGGGGATTTGGAGACATTCAGTACTTC. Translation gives CASSLARGFGDIQYF.

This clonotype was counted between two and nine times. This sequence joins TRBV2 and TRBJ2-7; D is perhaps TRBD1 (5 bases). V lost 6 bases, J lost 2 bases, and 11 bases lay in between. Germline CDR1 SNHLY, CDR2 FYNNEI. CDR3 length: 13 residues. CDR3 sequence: CASRTDSTYEQYF. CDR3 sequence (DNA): TGTGCCAGCAGGACCGACAGCACCTACGAGCAGTACTTC.

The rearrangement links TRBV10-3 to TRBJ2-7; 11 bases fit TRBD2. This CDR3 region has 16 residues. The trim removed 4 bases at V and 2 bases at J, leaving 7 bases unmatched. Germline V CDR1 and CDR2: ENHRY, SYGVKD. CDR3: CAISALLAGVTYEQYF. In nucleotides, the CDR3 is TGTGCCATCAGTGCCCTACTAGCGGGGGTTACCTACGAGCAGTACTTC.

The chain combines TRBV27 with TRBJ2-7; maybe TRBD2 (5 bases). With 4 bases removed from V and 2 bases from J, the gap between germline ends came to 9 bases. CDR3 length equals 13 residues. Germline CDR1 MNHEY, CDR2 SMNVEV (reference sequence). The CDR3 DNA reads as TGTGCCAGCAGTTGGGGAGCGGCCTACGAGCAGTACTTC. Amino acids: CASSWGAAYEQYF.

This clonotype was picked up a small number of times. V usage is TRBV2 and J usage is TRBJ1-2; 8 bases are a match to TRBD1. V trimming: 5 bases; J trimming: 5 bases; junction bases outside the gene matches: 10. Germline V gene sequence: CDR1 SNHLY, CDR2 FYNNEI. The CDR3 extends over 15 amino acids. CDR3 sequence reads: CASSLAPGGGYGYTF. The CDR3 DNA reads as TGTGCCAGCAGTTTAGCACCAGGGGGCGGGTATGGCTACACCTTC.

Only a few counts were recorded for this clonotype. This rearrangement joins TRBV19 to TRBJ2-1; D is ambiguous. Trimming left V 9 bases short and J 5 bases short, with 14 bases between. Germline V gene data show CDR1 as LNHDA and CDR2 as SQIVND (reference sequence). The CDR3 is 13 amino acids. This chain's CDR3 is CASSEPPNNEQFF. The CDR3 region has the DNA TGTGCCAGCAGCGAACCCCCTAACAATGAGCAGTTCTTC.

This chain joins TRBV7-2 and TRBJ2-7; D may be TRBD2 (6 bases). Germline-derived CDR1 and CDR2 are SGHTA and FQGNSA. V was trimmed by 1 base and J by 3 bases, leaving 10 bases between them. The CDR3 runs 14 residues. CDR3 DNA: TGTGCCAGCAGCTTAGGGGGAGGCTTCTACGAGCAGTACGTC. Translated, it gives CASSLGGGFYEQYV.

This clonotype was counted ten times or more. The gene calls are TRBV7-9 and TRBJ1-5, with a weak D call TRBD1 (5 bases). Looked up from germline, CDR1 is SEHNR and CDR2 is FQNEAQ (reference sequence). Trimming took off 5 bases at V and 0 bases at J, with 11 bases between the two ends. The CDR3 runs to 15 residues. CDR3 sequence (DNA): TGTGCCAGCAGCCCCGGGACGGATAGCAATCAGCCCCAGCATTTT. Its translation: CASSPGTDSNQPQHF.

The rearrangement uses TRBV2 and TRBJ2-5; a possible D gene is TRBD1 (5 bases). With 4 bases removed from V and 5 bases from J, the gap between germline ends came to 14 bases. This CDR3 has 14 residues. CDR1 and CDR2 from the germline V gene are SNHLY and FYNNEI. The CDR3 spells CASSALRGRETQYF. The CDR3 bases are TGTGCCAGCAGTGCCCTTAGGGGCCGTGAGACCCAGTACTTC.

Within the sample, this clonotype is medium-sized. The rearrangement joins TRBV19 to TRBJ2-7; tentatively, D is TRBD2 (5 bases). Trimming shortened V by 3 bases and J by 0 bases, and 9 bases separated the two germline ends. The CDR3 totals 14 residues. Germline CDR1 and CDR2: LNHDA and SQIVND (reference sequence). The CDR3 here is CASSIYSGSYEQYF. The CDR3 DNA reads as TGTGCCAGTAGTATTTACAGCGGCTCCTACGAGCAGTACTTC.

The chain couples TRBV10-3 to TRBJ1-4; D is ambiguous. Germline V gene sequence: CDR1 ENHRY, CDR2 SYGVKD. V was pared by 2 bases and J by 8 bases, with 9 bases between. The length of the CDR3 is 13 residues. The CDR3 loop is CAISEGVREKLFF. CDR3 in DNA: TGTGCCATCAGTGAGGGGGTACGAGAAAAACTGTTTTTT.